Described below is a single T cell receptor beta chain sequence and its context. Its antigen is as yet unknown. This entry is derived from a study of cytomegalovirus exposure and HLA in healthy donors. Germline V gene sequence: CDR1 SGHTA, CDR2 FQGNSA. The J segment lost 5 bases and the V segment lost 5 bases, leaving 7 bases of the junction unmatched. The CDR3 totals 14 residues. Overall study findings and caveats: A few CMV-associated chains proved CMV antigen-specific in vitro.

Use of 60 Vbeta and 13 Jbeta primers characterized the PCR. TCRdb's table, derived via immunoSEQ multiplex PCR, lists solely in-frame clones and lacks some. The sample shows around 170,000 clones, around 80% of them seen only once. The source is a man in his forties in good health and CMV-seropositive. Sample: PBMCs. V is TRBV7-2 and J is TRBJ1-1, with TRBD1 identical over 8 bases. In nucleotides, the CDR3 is TGTGCCAGCAGCGCCAGGGGGCGCAGAACTGAAGCTTTCTTT. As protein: CASSARGRRTEAFF.